This note documents a single TCR beta chain sequence. The target antigen is unknown. The CDR3 consists of 13 residues. The ends were cut back, 3 bases at V and 2 bases at J, with 6 bases in the middle. Germline lookup yields CDR1 LGHNA and CDR2 YNFKEQ. The data were taken from a study of blood T cells in healthy people across ages. All donors came from Russia, were Caucasian and healthy, and spanned ages about 6 to 100. Peripheral blood, approximately 10 milliliters per donor, was collected. At least 7 million PBMCs were isolated per sample. A second PCR, run for about 6 to 11 cycles, used a sample-barcoded 5' primer plus a J-beta primer mix. TCRdb recomputed calls from the 5' RACE reads with MiXCR, one row per CDR3 protein. The sample consists of 950,000 to 1,200,000 distinct CDR3 sequences, more than 30% of them appearing once. Overall study results and limits: Both higher diversity and more naive CD4+ cells marked long-lived donors when set against aged donors.

V gene TRBV4-2 combines with J gene TRBJ2-3; D ambiguous. This receptor was taken from a man between 18 and 29 years old in good health. The sequenced sample consisted of blood. The CDR3 sequence is CASSHVDTDTQYF. The CDR3 bases are TGTGCCAGCAGCCATGTCGACACAGATACGCAGTATTTT.